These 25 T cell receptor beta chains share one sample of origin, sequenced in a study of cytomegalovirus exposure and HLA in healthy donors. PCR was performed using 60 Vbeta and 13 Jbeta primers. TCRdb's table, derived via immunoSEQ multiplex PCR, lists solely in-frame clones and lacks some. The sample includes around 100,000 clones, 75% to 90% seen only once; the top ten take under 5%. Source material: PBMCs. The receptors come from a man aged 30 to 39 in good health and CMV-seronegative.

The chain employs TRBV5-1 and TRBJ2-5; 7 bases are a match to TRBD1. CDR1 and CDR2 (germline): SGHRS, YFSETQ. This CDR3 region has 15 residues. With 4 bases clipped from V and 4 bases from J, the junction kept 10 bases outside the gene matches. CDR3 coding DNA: TGCGCCAGCAGCCCCCCAGACAGGGTTTTAGAGACCCAGTACTTC. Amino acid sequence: CASSPPDRVLETQYF.

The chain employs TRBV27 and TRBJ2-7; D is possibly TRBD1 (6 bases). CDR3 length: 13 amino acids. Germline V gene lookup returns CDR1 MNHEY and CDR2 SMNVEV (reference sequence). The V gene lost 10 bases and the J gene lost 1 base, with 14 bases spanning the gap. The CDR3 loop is CATHTQGSYEQYF. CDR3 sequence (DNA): TGTGCCACCCATACCCAGGGGTCCTACGAGCAGTACTTC.

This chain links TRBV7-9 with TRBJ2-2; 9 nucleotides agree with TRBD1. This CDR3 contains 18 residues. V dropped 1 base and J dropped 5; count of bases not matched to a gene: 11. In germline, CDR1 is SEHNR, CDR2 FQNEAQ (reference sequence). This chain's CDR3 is CASSLVSGTGWQTGELFF. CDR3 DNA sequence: TGTGCCAGCAGCTTAGTCTCCGGGACAGGGTGGCAAACCGGGGAGCTGTTTTTT.

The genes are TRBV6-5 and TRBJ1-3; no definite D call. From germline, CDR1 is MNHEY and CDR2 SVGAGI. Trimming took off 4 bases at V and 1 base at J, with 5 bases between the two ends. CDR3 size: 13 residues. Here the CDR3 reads CASSSQSGNTIYF. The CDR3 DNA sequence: TGTGCCAGCAGTTCCCAGTCTGGAAACACCATATATTTT.

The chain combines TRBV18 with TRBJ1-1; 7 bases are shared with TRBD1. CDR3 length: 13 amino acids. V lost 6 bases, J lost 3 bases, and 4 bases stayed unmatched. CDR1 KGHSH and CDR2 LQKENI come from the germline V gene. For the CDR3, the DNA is TGTGCCAGCTCGCACAGGGGAGACACTGAAGCTTTCTTT. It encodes CASSHRGDTEAFF.

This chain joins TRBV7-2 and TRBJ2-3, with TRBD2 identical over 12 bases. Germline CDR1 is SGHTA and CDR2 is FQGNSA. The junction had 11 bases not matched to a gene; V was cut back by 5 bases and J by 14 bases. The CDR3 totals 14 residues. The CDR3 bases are TGTGCCAGCAGCCTTGGACTAGCGGGATCCACCACGTATTTT. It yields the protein CASSLGLAGSTTYF.

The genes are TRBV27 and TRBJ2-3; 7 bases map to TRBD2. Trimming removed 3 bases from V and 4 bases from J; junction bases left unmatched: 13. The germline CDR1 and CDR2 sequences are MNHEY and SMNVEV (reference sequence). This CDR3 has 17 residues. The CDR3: CASSFVSGGVGADTQYF. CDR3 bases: TGTGCCAGCAGTTTCGTCTCGGGGGGAGTAGGGGCAGATACGCAGTATTTT.

The CDR3 protein is CASSLRASGGIQYF. CDR3 coding DNA: TGTGCCAGCAGCCTCAGGGCTAGCGGGGGTATTCAGTACTTC. This sequence joins TRBV27 and TRBJ2-4, with 10 nucleotides matching TRBD2. The CDR3 totals 14 residues. The V gene's germline CDR1 is MNHEY and CDR2 SMNVEV (reference sequence). Trimming took 6 bases from V and 10 from J; bases not matched to a gene: 9.

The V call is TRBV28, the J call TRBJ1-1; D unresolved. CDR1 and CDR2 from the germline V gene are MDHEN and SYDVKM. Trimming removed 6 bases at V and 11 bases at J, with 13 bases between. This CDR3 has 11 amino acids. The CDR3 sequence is CASSPRRGAFF. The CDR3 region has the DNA TGTGCCAGCAGCCCCCGAAGAGGGGCTTTCTTT.

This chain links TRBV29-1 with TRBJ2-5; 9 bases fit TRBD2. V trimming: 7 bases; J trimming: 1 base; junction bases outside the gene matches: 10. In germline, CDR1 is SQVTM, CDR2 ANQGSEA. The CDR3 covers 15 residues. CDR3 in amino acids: CSASGGLATQETQYF. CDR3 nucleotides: TGCAGCGCCTCTGGCGGACTAGCGACCCAAGAGACCCAGTACTTC.

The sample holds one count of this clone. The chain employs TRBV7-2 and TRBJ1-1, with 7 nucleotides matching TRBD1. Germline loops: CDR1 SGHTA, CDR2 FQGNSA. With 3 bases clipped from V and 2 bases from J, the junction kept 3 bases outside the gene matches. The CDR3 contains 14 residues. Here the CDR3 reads CASSLRDRNTEAFF. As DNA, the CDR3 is TGTGCCAGCAGCTTGCGGGACAGAAACACTGAAGCTTTCTTT.

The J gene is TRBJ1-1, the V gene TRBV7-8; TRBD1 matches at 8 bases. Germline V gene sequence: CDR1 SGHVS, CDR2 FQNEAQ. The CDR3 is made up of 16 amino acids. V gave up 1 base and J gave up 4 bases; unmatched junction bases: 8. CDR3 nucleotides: TGTGCCAGCAGCTTAGGCTTGACAGGGGTGGCCACTGAAGCTTTCTTT. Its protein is CASSLGLTGVATEAFF.

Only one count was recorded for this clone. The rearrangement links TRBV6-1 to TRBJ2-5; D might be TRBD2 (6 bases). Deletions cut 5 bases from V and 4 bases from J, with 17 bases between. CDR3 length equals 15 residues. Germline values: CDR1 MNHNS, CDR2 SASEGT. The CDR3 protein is CASSQYGTVSETQYF. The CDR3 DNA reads TGTGCCAGCAGTCAATATGGGACTGTATCAGAGACCCAGTACTTC.

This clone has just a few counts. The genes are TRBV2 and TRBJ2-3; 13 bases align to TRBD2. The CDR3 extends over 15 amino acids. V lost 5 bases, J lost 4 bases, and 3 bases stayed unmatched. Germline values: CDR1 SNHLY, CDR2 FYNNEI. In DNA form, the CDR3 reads TGTGCCAGCAGTCGACTAGCGGGGGGCCCAGATACGCAGTATTTT. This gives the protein CASSRLAGGPDTQYF.

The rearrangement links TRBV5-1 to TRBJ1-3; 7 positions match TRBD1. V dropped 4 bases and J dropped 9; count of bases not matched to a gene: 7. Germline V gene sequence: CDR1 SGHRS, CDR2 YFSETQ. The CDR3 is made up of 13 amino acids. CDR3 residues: CASSVAAGGTIYF. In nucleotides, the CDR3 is TGCGCCAGCAGCGTCGCGGCAGGGGGCACCATATATTTT.

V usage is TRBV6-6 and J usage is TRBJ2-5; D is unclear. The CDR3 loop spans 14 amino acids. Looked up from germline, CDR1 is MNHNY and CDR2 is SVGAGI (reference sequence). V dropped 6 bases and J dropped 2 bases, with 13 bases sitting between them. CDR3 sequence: CASRARGVQETQYF. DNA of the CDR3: TGTGCCAGCAGGGCCCGAGGAGTACAAGAGACCCAGTACTTC.

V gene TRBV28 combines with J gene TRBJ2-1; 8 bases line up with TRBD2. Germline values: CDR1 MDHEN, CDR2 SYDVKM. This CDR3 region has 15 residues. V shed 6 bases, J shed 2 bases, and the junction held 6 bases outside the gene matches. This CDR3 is CASSPSGGTYNEQFF. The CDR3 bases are TGTGCCAGCAGCCCAAGCGGGGGTACCTACAATGAGCAGTTCTTC.

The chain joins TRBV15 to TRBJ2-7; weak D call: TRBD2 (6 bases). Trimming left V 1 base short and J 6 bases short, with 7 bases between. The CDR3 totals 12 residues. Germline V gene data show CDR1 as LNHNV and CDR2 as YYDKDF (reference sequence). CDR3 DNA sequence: TGTGCCACCAGCAGAGCTAGCGCCGAGCAGTACTTC. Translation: CATSRASAEQYF.

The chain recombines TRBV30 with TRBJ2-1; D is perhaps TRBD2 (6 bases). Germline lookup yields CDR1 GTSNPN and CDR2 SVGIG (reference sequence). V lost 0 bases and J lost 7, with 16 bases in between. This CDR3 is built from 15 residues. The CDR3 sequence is CAWSVLGTWQNEQFF. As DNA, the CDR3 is TGTGCCTGGAGTGTACTCGGGACTTGGCAGAATGAGCAGTTCTTC.

The DNA for the CDR3 is TGTGCCTGGAGCGAGTATAATTCACCCCTCCACTTT. This sequence encodes CAWSEYNSPLHF. This chain links TRBV30 with TRBJ1-6; D call uncertain. The CDR3 length is 12 residues. CDR1 GTSNPN and CDR2 SVGIG come from the germline V gene (reference sequence). Trimming took off 3 bases at V and 4 bases at J, with 4 bases between the two ends.

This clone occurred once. CDR3 in amino acids: CASSVAQGSGNTIYF. The CDR3 nucleotides read TGTGCCAGCAGCGTAGCTCAGGGCTCTGGAAACACCATATATTTT. V is TRBV9 and J is TRBJ1-3; a weak D match, TRBD1 (5 bases). The germline V gene encodes CDR1 SGDLS and CDR2 YYNGEE. Trimming cost V 0 bases and J 0 bases, with 7 bases left between them. This CDR3 region has 15 residues.

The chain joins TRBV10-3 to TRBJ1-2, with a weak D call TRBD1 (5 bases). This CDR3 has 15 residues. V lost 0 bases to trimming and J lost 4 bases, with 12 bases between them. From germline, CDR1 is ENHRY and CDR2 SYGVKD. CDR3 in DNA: TGTGCCATCAGTGAGTCTGGCAGGGAAGGCTATGGCTACACCTTC. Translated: CAISESGREGYGYTF.

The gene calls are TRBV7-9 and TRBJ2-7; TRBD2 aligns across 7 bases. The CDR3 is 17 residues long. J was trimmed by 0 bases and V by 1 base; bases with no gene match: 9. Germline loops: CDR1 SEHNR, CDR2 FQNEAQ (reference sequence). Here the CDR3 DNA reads TGTGCCAGCAGCTTAGGGGGGAGGGCCCTCCGCTCCTACGAGCAGTACTTC. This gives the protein CASSLGGRALRSYEQYF.

The CDR3 region is CASSANQETQYF. CDR3 coding DNA: TGTGCCAGCAGTGCAAACCAAGAGACCCAGTACTTC. The gene calls are TRBV2 and TRBJ2-5; unclear D gene. The V gene lost 4 bases and the J gene lost 0 bases, with 3 bases spanning the gap. The V gene's germline CDR1 is SNHLY and CDR2 FYNNEI. This CDR3 spans 12 amino acids. Variable domain in full (rest from reference TRBV2 and TRBJ2-5): EPEVTQTPSHQVTQMGQEVILRCVPISNHLYFYWYRQILGQKVEFLVSFYNNEISEKSEIFDDQFSVERPDGSNFTLKIRSTKLEDSAMYFCASSANQETQYFGPGTRLLVL.

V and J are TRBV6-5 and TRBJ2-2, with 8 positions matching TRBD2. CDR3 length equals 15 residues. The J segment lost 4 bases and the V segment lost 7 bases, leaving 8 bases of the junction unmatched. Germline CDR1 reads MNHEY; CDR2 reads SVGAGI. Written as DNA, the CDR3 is TGTGCCAGCAACGACGGGGGGGCCAGCACCGGGGAGCTGTTTTTT. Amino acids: CASNDGGASTGELFF.